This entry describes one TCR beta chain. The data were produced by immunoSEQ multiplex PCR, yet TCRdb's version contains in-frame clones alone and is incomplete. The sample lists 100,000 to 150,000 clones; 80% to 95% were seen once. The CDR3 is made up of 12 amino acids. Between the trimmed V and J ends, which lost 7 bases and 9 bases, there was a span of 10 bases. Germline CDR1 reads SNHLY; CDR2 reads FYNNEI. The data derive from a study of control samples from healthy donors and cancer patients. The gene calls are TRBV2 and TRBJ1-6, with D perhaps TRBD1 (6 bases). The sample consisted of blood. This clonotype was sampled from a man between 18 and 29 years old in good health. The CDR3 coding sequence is TGTGCCAGCAAACAGGGTTTTTCACCCCTCCACTTT. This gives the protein CASKQGFSPLHF.